The TCR beta chain described here comes from a study of blood T cells in healthy people across ages. Study observations and caveats: Compared with aged donors, long-lived donors showed fewer expanded clones, suggesting selection.

It was with a sample-barcoded 5' primer and a J-beta primer mix that a second PCR of roughly 7 to 12 cycles was run. TCRdb re-analysed the 5' RACE reads in MiXCR, keeping a single row per CDR3 protein. Of about 780,000 distinct CDR3 sequences listed, around 45% were seen once; the top ten hold 15% to 20%. Extracted total RNA amounted to at least 5.5 micrograms for each sample. CDR3 length equals 12 residues. Germline CDR1 and CDR2: MNHNS and SASEGT. V was clipped by 10 bases and J by 2 bases; unmatched bases: 2. On this clonotype: Antigen unknown.

This chain uses TRBV6-1 with TRBJ1-5, with 7 bases identical to TRBD1. The clonotype was recovered from a man older than 75 in good health. The specimen sequenced was blood. CDR3 protein: CATGQGNQPQHF. CDR3 nucleotide sequence: TGTGCCACCGGACAGGGCAATCAGCCCCAGCATTTT.